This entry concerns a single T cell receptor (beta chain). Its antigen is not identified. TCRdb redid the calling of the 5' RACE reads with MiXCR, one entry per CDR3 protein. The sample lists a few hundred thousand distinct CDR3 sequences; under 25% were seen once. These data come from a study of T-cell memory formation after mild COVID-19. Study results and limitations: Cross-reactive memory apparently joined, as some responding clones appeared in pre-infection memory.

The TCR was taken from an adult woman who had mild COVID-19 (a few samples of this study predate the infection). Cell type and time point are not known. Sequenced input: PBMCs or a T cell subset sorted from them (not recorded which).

CDR3 region: CASSQVGSGTGDYGYTF. Here the CDR3 DNA reads TGCGCCAGCAGCCAAGTTGGGTCTGGGACAGGGGACTATGGCTACACCTTC. The chain joins TRBV4-3 to TRBJ1-2; 10 bases map to TRBD1. V was clipped by 1 base and J by 3 bases; unmatched bases: 8. The germline CDR1 and CDR2 sequences are LGHNA and YSLEER. The CDR3 loop spans 17 amino acids.